Each of the 30 T cell receptor beta chains below was sequenced from the same sample in a study of shared clonotypes between healthy human individuals. Data came from immunoSEQ multiplex PCR; TCRdb stores just in-frame clones and leaves some out. The table has about 960,000 clones, 60% to 85% seen once. Material for sequencing was memory CD4+ T cells sorted from blood. Sample subset: CD45RA-negative fraction. These TCRs come from a man aged 18 to 29 in good health.

The chain uses TRBV28 and TRBJ2-5, with 8 nucleotides matching TRBD2. The V and J ends lost 6 bases and 5 bases, in that order; junction bases with no gene match: 17. Germline-derived CDR1 and CDR2 are MDHEN and SYDVKM. CDR3 length equals 17 residues. This CDR3 is CASSLSPDGRAVETQYF. CDR3 DNA: TGTGCCAGCAGCTTGTCCCCAGACGGGAGGGCCGTTGAGACCCAGTACTTC.

The gene calls are TRBV5-6 and TRBJ2-5; 9 nucleotides agree with TRBD2. The CDR3 is 15 residues long. Germline V gives CDR1 SGHDT, CDR2 YYEEEE. V lost 1 base and J lost 5; bases outside the gene matches: 6. The CDR3 coding sequence is TGTGCCAGCAGCTTGAGTGCGGGAGGGCACGAGACCCAGTACTTC. Its translation is CASSLSAGGHETQYF. Drawing the rest from reference TRBV5-6 and TRBJ2-5, the complete variable domain is DAGVTQSPTHLIKTRGQQVTLRCSPKSGHDTVSWYQQALGQGPQFIFQYYEEEERQRGNFPDRFSGHQFPNYSSELNVNALLLGDSALYLCASSLSAGGHETQYFGPGTRLLVL.

This chain connects TRBV19 to TRBJ1-5, with D possibly TRBD1 on 6 matching bases. CDR1 and CDR2 (germline): LNHDA, SQIVND (reference sequence). Trimming stripped 7 bases from V and 6 bases from J, with 16 bases between. The CDR3 is 14 residues long. CDR3 residues: CASKTAGGGQPQHF. The CDR3 DNA is TGTGCCAGTAAAACAGCGGGGGGCGGTCAGCCCCAGCATTTT. Filled out from reference TRBV19 and TRBJ1-5, the complete variable domain reads DGGITQSPKYLFRKEGQNVTLSCEQNLNHDAMYWYRQDPGQGLRLIYYSQIVNDFQKGDIAEGYSVSREKKESFPLTVTSAQKNPTAFYLCASKTAGGGQPQHFGDGTRLSIL.

The V call is TRBV19, the J call TRBJ2-3; tentative D call: TRBD2 (6 bases). V shed 5 bases and J shed 4 bases, with 13 bases lying between them. In germline, CDR1 is LNHDA, CDR2 SQIVND (reference sequence). The CDR3 extends over 14 amino acids. CDR3 amino acids: CASSGISGADTQYF. The CDR3 DNA follows: TGTGCCAGTAGTGGGATTTCGGGGGCAGATACGCAGTATTTT.

Worth noting for this clone: Compared with germline, one end of the junction differs, possibly owing to a read error. This chain links TRBV30 with TRBJ2-7; TRBD1 might be the D (6 bases). The CDR3 has 12 residues. Germline V lookup: CDR1 GTSNPN, CDR2 SVGIG (reference sequence). CDR3 in DNA: TGTGCCTGGAGTCCGTCCGGGACATCCCATACCTTC. Its translation: CAWSPSGTSHTF.

The chain is built from TRBV2 and TRBJ2-6; perhaps D is TRBD1 or TRBD2 (7 bases each). Trimming pared 3 bases from V and 2 bases from J, leaving 11 bases between. The CDR3 loop spans 16 amino acids. Germline V gene lookup returns CDR1 SNHLY and CDR2 FYNNEI. The CDR3 nucleotides are TGTGCCAGCAGTGAGGGGAGGGGGCCTGGGGCCAACGTCCTGACTTTC. Its protein product is CASSEGRGPGANVLTF.

Points on this clone: Other DNA sequences within the sample encode an identical CDR3. V usage is TRBV9 and J usage is TRBJ1-1; D is ambiguous. The germline gives CDR1 SGDLS, CDR2 YYNGEE. There are 13 residues in the CDR3. The V end was cut by 2 bases, the J end by 1 base, with 6 bases between. For the CDR3, the DNA is TGTGCCAGCAGCGTGAAGGGGAACACTGAAGCTTTCTTT. It yields the protein CASSVKGNTEAFF.

V gene TRBV28 combines with J gene TRBJ2-3; possible D gene TRBD1, 5 bases. Germline CDR1 is MDHEN and CDR2 is SYDVKM. V was cut by 1 base and J by 4 bases, with 12 bases left in between. The CDR3 has 15 amino acids. Here the CDR3 reads CASSLSGSKADTQYF. The DNA for the CDR3 is TGTGCCAGCAGTTTATCAGGGTCAAAGGCAGATACGCAGTATTTT. The full variable domain, with the rest looked up from reference TRBV28 and TRBJ2-3, is DVKVTQSSRYLVKRTGEKVFLECVQDMDHENMFWYRQDPGLGLRLIYFSYDVKMKEKGDIPEGYSVSREKKERFSLILESASTNQTSMYLCASSLSGSKADTQYFGPGTRLTVL.

The V gene is TRBV9, the J gene TRBJ2-2; D is ambiguous. The CDR3 totals 15 residues. Germline V gene sequence: CDR1 SGDLS, CDR2 YYNGEE. Trimming removed 0 bases from V and 2 bases from J, with 8 bases in between. The DNA for the CDR3 is TGTGCCAGCAGCGTAGGTGGTATCAACACCGGGGAGCTGTTTTTT. Protein: CASSVGGINTGELFF.

The V call is TRBV9, the J call TRBJ2-1; possibly TRBD2 for D (5 bases). Germline V lookup: CDR1 SGDLS, CDR2 YYNGEE. There are 15 residues in the CDR3. The V and J ends lost 4 bases and 3 bases respectively, with 14 bases between them. The DNA of the CDR3 is TGTGCCAGCAGCCCTAGGGAGAAGGGCTACAATGAGCAGTTCTTC. Its translation is CASSPREKGYNEQFF.

V usage is TRBV7-2 and J usage is TRBJ2-7, with D perhaps TRBD2 (6 bases). V was trimmed by 5 bases and J by 0 bases, leaving 14 bases between them. CDR1 and CDR2 (germline): SGHTA, FQGNSA. CDR3 length: 15 amino acids. The CDR3 nucleotides are TGTGCCAGCAGCCAAGCGGGCACGAGCTCCTACGAGCAGTACTTC. Translating gives CASSQAGTSSYEQYF.

The genes are TRBV11-3 and TRBJ2-7, with TRBD2 matching over 11 bases. V lost 4 bases, J lost 3 bases, and 14 bases stayed unmatched. CDR1 and CDR2 from the germline V gene are SGHNT and YENEEA. The CDR3 contains 18 residues. CDR3 nucleotide sequence: TGTGCCAGCAGCTCCGAGCGGGGGACTAGCGGTCCCCTCTACGAGCAGTACTTC. Residues: CASSSERGTSGPLYEQYF.

The chain employs TRBV18 and TRBJ2-5, with D hard to call. V shed 2 bases and J shed 5 bases, with 12 bases lying between them. The CDR3 is made up of 14 amino acids. Germline loops: CDR1 KGHSH, CDR2 LQKENI. DNA of the CDR3: TGTGCCAGCTCACCAAGGCGAGCTTCGGAGACCCAGTACTTC. Amino acid sequence: CASSPRRASETQYF. Supplemented by reference TRBV18 and TRBJ2-5, the full variable domain reads NAGVMQNPRHLVRRRGQEARLRCSPMKGHSHVYWYRQLPEEGLKFMVYLQKENIIDESGMPKERFSAEFPKEGPSILRIQQVVRGDSAAYFCASSPRRASETQYFGPGTRLLVL.

This chain joins TRBV27 and TRBJ1-6; D gene unclear. Germline V gives CDR1 MNHEY, CDR2 SMNVEV (reference sequence). Trimming removed 7 bases from V and 10 bases from J, with 11 bases in between. The CDR3 runs 12 residues. The CDR3 region is CASTTPGSPLHF. The CDR3 DNA follows: TGTGCCAGCACCACCCCGGGCTCACCCCTCCACTTT.

Of note for this clone: This may arise from a read error, as a much more abundant clone is one base away. Other DNA sequences in the same sample also yield this CDR3. The rearrangement uses TRBV6-6 and TRBJ2-2, with D uncertain. CDR1 and CDR2 (germline): MNHNY, SVGAGI (reference sequence). This CDR3 has 12 residues. V lost 2 bases, J lost 2 bases, and 0 bases lay in between. CDR3 DNA: TGTGCCAGCAGTTACAACACCGGGGAGCTGTTTTTT. Protein product: CASSYNTGELFF.

The chain carries TRBV10-3 and TRBJ2-7; D not certain. The CDR3 consists of 16 residues. The V gene lost 0 bases and the J gene lost 0 bases, with 12 bases spanning the gap. Germline CDR1 is ENHRY and CDR2 is SYGVKD. The CDR3 DNA follows: TGTGCCATCAGTGAGTCGTCTGGAGTCTCCTCCTACGAGCAGTACTTC. This translates into CAISESSGVSSYEQYF.

This clone was picked up a small number of times. The genes are TRBV6-1 and TRBJ2-7; D is perhaps TRBD2 (5 bases). The CDR3 covers 14 residues. The germline V and J ends were trimmed by 7 bases and 9 bases, with 22 bases remaining between them. CDR1 is MNHNS, CDR2 SASEGT, per germline. The CDR3 region is CASTEAVAPTTQYF. The CDR3 DNA reads TGTGCCAGCACGGAGGCAGTCGCCCCTACGACGCAGTACTTC.

The V gene is TRBV19, the J gene TRBJ1-5; D is unresolved. Germline lookup yields CDR1 LNHDA and CDR2 SQIVND (reference sequence). Trimming cost V 7 bases and J 0 bases, with 16 bases left between them. This CDR3 contains 16 residues. The DNA for the CDR3 is TGTGCCAGTAACCGAATCGGGCTGAATAGCAATCAGCCCCAGCATTTT. Its translation is CASNRIGLNSNQPQHF. Based on the CDR3 plus reference TRBV19 and TRBJ1-5, the full variable domain is DGGITQSPKYLFRKEGQNVTLSCEQNLNHDAMYWYRQDPGQGLRLIYYSQIVNDFQKGDIAEGYSVSREKKESFPLTVTSAQKNPTAFYLCASNRIGLNSNQPQHFGDGTRLSIL.

The V and J genes are TRBV2 and TRBJ2-3, with a possible D match to TRBD1 (5 bases). The V end was cut by 5 bases, the J end by 2 bases, with 14 bases between. The CDR3 consists of 15 residues. Germline lookup yields CDR1 SNHLY and CDR2 FYNNEI. The CDR3 reads CASSPNRQPTDTQYF. The CDR3 DNA is TGTGCCAGCAGTCCAAACCGACAGCCCACAGATACGCAGTATTTT.

The V and J genes are TRBV7-2 and TRBJ2-3; the match to TRBD2 covers 10 bases. With V trimmed by 2 bases and J by 4 bases, 12 bases remained unmatched. From germline, CDR1 is SGHTA and CDR2 FQGNSA. This CDR3 is 18 amino acids long. CDR3 DNA: TGTGCCAGCAGCTTAATACCTAGCGGGAGAGGCGACCCAGATACGCAGTATTTT. Encoded protein: CASSLIPSGRGDPDTQYF.

The V gene is TRBV19, the J gene TRBJ2-3; no reliable D call. Germline lookup yields CDR1 LNHDA and CDR2 SQIVND (reference sequence). This CDR3 contains 13 residues. V lost 3 bases, J lost 1 base, and 5 bases lay in between. The CDR3 spells CASSMRRTDTQYF. CDR3 nucleotide sequence: TGTGCCAGTAGTATGAGGCGCACAGATACGCAGTATTTT.

This chain joins TRBV12-5 and TRBJ2-7, with D maybe TRBD1 (6 bases). V lost 11 bases, J lost 6 bases, and 20 bases lay in between. The CDR3 extends over 13 amino acids. Per germline, CDR1 LGHNT and CDR2 FRNRAP. This CDR3 reads CAGPGHPPGEQYF. The CDR3, as DNA: TGTGCTGGCCCGGGACACCCCCCAGGCGAGCAGTACTTC.

The chain joins TRBV9 to TRBJ1-4; D is unclear. Trimming left V 5 bases short and J 8 bases short, with 19 bases between. This CDR3 has 15 amino acids. In germline, CDR1 is SGDLS, CDR2 YYNGEE. Here the CDR3 DNA reads TGTGCCAGCAGTGTTGCAAATCGGGCGAACGAAAAACTGTTTTTT. Translating gives CASSVANRANEKLFF.

This CDR3 reads CASSQISGTNRDTQYF. CDR3 bases: TGCGCCAGCAGTCAAATTAGCGGGACGAACCGGGATACGCAGTATTTT. The chain combines TRBV5-1 with TRBJ2-3; TRBD2 matches at 8 bases. Germline values: CDR1 SGHRS, CDR2 YFSETQ. The CDR3 sequence is 16 residues long. The ends lost 5 bases at V and 6 bases at J; junction bases unmatched: 14.

The chain combines TRBV30 with TRBJ2-7, with no clear D. Trimming removed 2 bases from V and 5 bases from J, with 13 bases in between. The CDR3 is 13 amino acids. Germline assignment: CDR1 GTSNPN and CDR2 SVGIG (reference sequence). CDR3 in amino acids: CAWSLGRSNEQYF. The DNA of the CDR3 is TGTGCCTGGAGTCTAGGCCGATCCAACGAGCAGTACTTC.

The gene calls are TRBV18 and TRBJ2-3; no clear D. Trimming pared 3 bases from V and 0 bases from J, leaving 10 bases between. The CDR3 runs to 15 residues. The V gene's germline CDR1 is KGHSH and CDR2 LQKENI. The CDR3 here is CASSPLQSSTDTQYF. DNA for the CDR3: TGTGCCAGCTCACCGCTTCAGAGTAGCACAGATACGCAGTATTTT. Together with reference TRBV18 and TRBJ2-3, the CDR3 gives the full variable domain: NAGVMQNPRHLVRRRGQEARLRCSPMKGHSHVYWYRQLPEEGLKFMVYLQKENIIDESGMPKERFSAEFPKEGPSILRIQQVVRGDSAAYFCASSPLQSSTDTQYFGPGTRLTVL.

This chain connects TRBV2 to TRBJ2-5; D possibly uses TRBD1 or TRBD2 (5 bases each). Germline values: CDR1 SNHLY, CDR2 FYNNEI. This CDR3 contains 15 residues. V gave up 7 bases and J gave up 2 bases, with 17 bases separating them. The CDR3 coding sequence is TGTGCCAGCAACCGAGGGCAGGGTCTACAAGAGACCCAGTACTTC. Translated, it gives CASNRGQGLQETQYF.

The V and J genes are TRBV7-2 and TRBJ1-6; 7 bases align to TRBD1. This CDR3 spans 15 amino acids. V lost 4 bases and J lost 9; bases outside the gene matches: 9. CDR1 and CDR2 (germline): SGHTA, FQGNSA. CDR3 loop: CASSSRGTVSSPLHF. CDR3 DNA sequence: TGTGCCAGCAGCTCTAGGGGGACAGTCAGTTCACCCCTCCACTTT. Variable domain in full (rest from reference TRBV7-2 and TRBJ1-6): GAGVSQSPSNKVTEKGKDVELRCDPISGHTALYWYRQSLGQGLEFLIYFQGNSAPDKSGLPSDRFSAERTGGSVSTLTIQRTQQEDSAVYLCASSSRGTVSSPLHFGNGTRLTVT.

The genes are TRBV2 and TRBJ1-1, with D possibly matching TRBD1 (6 bases). The germline V and J ends were trimmed by 1 base and 11 bases, with 17 bases remaining between them. The germline V gene has CDR1 SNHLY and CDR2 FYNNEI. There are 14 residues in the CDR3. The chain's CDR3 is CASSEGQGRGLAFF. The DNA for the CDR3 is TGTGCCAGCAGTGAAGGGCAGGGGAGGGGATTGGCTTTCTTT.

The genes are TRBV5-5 and TRBJ1-2, with D perhaps TRBD1 (5 bases). The CDR3 totals 13 residues. Deletions cut 5 bases from V and 8 bases from J, with 16 bases between. Per the germline V gene, CDR1 is SGHKS and CDR2 is YYEKEE (reference sequence). CDR3 sequence (DNA): TGTGCCAGCAGATGGGGGACCCAGGAGGGCTACACCTTC. Translated: CASRWGTQEGYTF.